The T cell receptor (beta chain) described here comes from a study of T cell repertoires in cytomegalovirus infection. Turning to the study itself: Evidence of both CMV infection and a matching HLA type came from public TCR beta signatures.

This CDR3 has 17 amino acids. V dropped 4 bases and J dropped 4 bases, with 19 bases sitting between them. Germline CDR1 LGHNA, CDR2 YNFKEQ. On this clonotype itself: Its specificity is not known.

Using its own MiXCR run on the reads, TCRdb lists one record per CDR3 protein. The table includes over 95,000 distinct CDR3 sequences, roughly 31% detected once. The sample consisted of CD8+ T cells from cultured PBMCs, taken from culture after CMV antigen stimulation. The rearrangement uses TRBV4-2 and TRBJ2-2; TRBD2 might be the D (5 bases). This receptor was identified in a human donor in good health (CMV status not recorded). Some clones in this sample may be carry-over from other donors' samples. The CDR3 nucleotides are TGTGCCAGCAGCCTCAGGTCGGGGTCCATCCCCACCGGGGAGCTGTTTTTT. Translated, it gives CASSLRSGSIPTGELFF.